The source of this T cell receptor (beta chain) is a study of CD8+ T cells in alopecia areata. This sample's treatment: oral pan-JAK inhibitor, 5-10 mg twice daily. Investigators sorted PBMCs to obtain both CD4+ and CD8+ T cells. Note on this clone: Its antigen is not identified.

Germline lookup yields CDR1 SGHTA and CDR2 FQGNSA. This CDR3 is built from 14 residues. V was trimmed by 3 bases and J by 0 bases, leaving 9 bases between them. RNA, once extracted, was reverse transcribed into cDNA for use as the sequencing template. Only in-frame clones appear in the TCRdb table, and some are missing; sequencing was by immunoSEQ multiplex PCR. The sample includes a few hundred thousand clones, roughly 63% seen only once; the top ten take around 0.92%. General study findings and limits: Scalp clonality and expanded CD8+ clones among the top 100 were significantly decreased by tofacitinib. Uncertainty remains about how baseline CD8+ expansion links to response, with one nonresponder.

This TCR came from a human donor with alopecia areata. Material: CD4+ T cells sorted from blood, obtained around week 54, from a patient treated with tofacitinib. V gene TRBV7-2 combines with J gene TRBJ2-7, with D perhaps assigned TRBD1 or TRBD2 (6 bases each). CDR3 DNA sequence: TGTGCCAGCAGCTTCCGGGGGCACTCCTACGAGCAGTACTTC. This translates into CASSFRGHSYEQYF.